This T cell receptor beta chain was documented in a study of blood T cell repertoires in COVID-19. This CDR3 comprises 13 residues. Trimming took 7 bases from V and 0 from J, leaving 8 bases between them. The V gene's germline CDR1 is MNHEY and CDR2 SVGAGI. Repertoires were generated with immunoSEQ multiplex PCR, while TCRdb's copy carries only in-frame clones and drops some. Here the sample spans around 240,000 clones, about 90% being singletons. The study recruited people aged about 18 to 90 years across under 25 US areas. This receptor was taken from a man aged 50 to 60 who had been exposed to COVID-19. The sequenced material came from PBMCs or T cells enriched from blood (not recorded which). The chain uses TRBV6-5 and TRBJ2-3; D is unclear. CDR3 sequence: CASTFTSTDTQYF. DNA of the CDR3: TGTGCCAGCACCTTCACTAGCACAGATACGCAGTATTTT.